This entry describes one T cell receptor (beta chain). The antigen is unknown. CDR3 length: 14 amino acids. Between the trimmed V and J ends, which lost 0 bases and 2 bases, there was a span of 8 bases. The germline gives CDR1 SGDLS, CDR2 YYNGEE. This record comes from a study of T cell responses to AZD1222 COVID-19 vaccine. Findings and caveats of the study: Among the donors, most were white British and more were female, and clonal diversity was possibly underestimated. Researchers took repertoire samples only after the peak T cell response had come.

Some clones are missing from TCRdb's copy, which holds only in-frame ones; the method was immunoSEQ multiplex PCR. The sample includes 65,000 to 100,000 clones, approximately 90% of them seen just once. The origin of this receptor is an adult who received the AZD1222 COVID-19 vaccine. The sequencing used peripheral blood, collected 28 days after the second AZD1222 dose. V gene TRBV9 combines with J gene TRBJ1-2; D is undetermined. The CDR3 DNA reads TGTGCCAGCAGCGTAGCTTCCTTAAACTATGGCTACACCTTC. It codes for CASSVASLNYGYTF.